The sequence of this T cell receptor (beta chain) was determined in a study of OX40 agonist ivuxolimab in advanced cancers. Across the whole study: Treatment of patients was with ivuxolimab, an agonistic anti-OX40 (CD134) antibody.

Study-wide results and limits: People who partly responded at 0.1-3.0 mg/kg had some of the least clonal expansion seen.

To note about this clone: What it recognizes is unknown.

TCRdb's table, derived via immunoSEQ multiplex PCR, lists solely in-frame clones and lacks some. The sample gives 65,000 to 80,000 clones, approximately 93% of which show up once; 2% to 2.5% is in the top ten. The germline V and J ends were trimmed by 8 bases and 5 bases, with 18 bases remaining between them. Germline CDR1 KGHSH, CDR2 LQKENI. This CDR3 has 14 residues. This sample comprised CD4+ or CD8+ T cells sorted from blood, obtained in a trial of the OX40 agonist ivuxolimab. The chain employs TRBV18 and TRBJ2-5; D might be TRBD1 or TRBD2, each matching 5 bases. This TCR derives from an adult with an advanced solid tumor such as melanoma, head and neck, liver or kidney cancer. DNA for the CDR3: TGTGCCAGCACTCGGGGCTACCCGTCGGAGACCCAGTACTTC. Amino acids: CASTRGYPSETQYF.